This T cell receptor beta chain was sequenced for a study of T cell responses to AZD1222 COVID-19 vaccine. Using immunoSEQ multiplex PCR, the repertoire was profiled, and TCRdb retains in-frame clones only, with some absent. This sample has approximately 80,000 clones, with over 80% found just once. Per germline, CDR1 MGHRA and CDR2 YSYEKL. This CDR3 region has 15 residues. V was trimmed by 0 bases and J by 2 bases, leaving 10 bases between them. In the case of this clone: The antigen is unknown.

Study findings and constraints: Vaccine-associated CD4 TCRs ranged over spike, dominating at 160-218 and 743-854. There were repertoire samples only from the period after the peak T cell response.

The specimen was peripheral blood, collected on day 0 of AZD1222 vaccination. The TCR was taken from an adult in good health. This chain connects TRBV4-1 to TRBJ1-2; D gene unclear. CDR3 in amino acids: CASSQEVQANYGYTF. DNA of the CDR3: TGCGCCAGCAGCCAAGAAGTGCAGGCCAACTATGGCTACACCTTC.